This paragraph covers one T cell receptor (beta chain) sequence. Per the germline V gene, CDR1 is SGHDT and CDR2 is YYEEEE. V lost 1 base, J lost 2 bases, and 5 bases stayed unmatched. This CDR3 comprises 16 residues. Generated by immunoSEQ multiplex PCR, the TCRdb table keeps only in-frame clones and is missing some. The sample lists 91,000 or so clones, nearly 97% seen once, with roughly 0.21% in the top ten. These data are taken from a study of technical replicates of blood from several donors. Sample: T cells isolated from PBMCs. This receptor was identified in a human donor in good health. The chain employs TRBV5-6 and TRBJ2-1, with 8 bases identical to TRBD2. The CDR3 DNA reads as TGTGCCAGCAGCTTGAAGCCGGGAGGGCCCTACAATGAGCAGTTCTTC. Protein: CASSLKPGGPYNEQFF.